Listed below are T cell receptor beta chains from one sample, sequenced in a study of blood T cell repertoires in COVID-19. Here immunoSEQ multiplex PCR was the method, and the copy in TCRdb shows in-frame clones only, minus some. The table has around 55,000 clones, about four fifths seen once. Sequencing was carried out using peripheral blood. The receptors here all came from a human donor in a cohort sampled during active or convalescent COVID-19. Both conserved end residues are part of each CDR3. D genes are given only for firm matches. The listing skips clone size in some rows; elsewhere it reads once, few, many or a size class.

TGTGCCAGCAGTTTAAAACTGAGCACAGATACGCAGTATTTT	CASSLKLSTDTQYF	.	TRBV27	.	TRBJ2-3
TGTGCCAGCAGCTTAGGAGCGGGAAAAGAGACCCAGTACTTC	CASSLGAGKETQYF	.	TRBV7-2	TRBD2	TRBJ2-5
TGTGCCAGTAGTCCGGGACAGCTAAACATTCAGTACTTC	CASSPGQLNIQYF	.	TRBV19	TRBD1	TRBJ2-4
TGTGCCAGCAGCCTCCGACAGGGGGCCCTTATTCTTACCTATAATTCACCCCTCCACTTT	CASSLRQGALILTYNSPLHF	.	TRBV9	TRBD1	TRBJ1-6
TGTGCCAGTAGTATCTCGGGAGGGCGGTTTTCGAACACCGGGGAGCTGTTTTTT	CASSISGGRFSNTGELFF	once	TRBV19	TRBD2	TRBJ2-2
TGTGCCAGCACTCAGATGGGCCTTGACACTGAAGCTTTCTTT	CASTQMGLDTEAFF	.	TRBV7-9	.	TRBJ1-1
TGCGCCAGCAGCAAAAGGGACAGGGGCGCCTCGCTGGACAAACCCCTCCACTTT	CASSKRDRGASLDKPLHF	.	TRBV4-3	TRBD1	TRBJ1-6
TGTGCCAGTACTAGGGGGAGCACAGATACGCAGTATTTT	CASTRGSTDTQYF	.	TRBV5-8	.	TRBJ2-3
TGTGCCAGTAGTCGGATTGGGGCGATGAACACTGAAGCTTTCTTT	CASSRIGAMNTEAFF	.	TRBV19	.	TRBJ1-1
TGTGCCAGCAGCCAAGACAGGCAGAACACTGAAGCTTTCTTT	CASSQDRQNTEAFF	.	TRBV13	.	TRBJ1-1
TGTGCCAGCAGCTTGGATCTAGGCAATCAGCCCCAGCATTTT	CASSLDLGNQPQHF	.	TRBV7-8	.	TRBJ1-5
TGTGCCAGCAGCTTTAACGGGAGGACTGAAGCTTTCTTT	CASSFNGRTEAFF	.	TRBV5-8	.	TRBJ1-1
TGTGCCAGCAGCGCTGGACTGGACAGCGGAAACTATGGCTACACCTTC	CASSAGLDSGNYGYTF	few	TRBV9	.	TRBJ1-2
TGTGCCAGCAGCCTAGGGCTCGCAGGGGATACGCAGTATTTT	CASSLGLAGDTQYF	.	TRBV7-3	.	TRBJ2-3
TGTGCCAGCTCACCAATCGCGGGGGGGTACCAAGAGACCCAGTACTTC	CASSPIAGGYQETQYF	.	TRBV18	TRBD2	TRBJ2-5
TGTGCCAGTAGCGACAGGGTGAATTCACCCCTCCACTTT	CASSDRVNSPLHF	few	TRBV27	TRBD1	TRBJ1-6
TGTGCCACCAGTGATTTTGACAGGTCTCGCTATCATCAGCCCCAGCATTTT	CATSDFDRSRYHQPQHF	.	TRBV24-1	.	TRBJ1-5
TGTGCCAGCAGCAGAAGCCCGGGAGGCAGGGGTTACAATGAGCAGTTCTTC	CASSRSPGGRGYNEQFF	few	TRBV7-8	.	TRBJ2-1
TGTGCCAGCAGCCGCCCGGGGGGGGGAGAAAAACTGTTTTTT	CASSRPGGGEKLFF	once	TRBV7-2	.	TRBJ1-4
TGTGCCAGCAGCTCGGACAGGGCAGGAAGCGCCATATATTTT	CASSSDRAGSAIYF	.	TRBV5-6	TRBD1	TRBJ1-3
TGCGCCAGCAGCTTAGGCAGGGGGCTCCGCGGAGTAGGAATGAACACTGAAGCTTTCTTT	CASSLGRGLRGVGMNTEAFF	few	TRBV5-1	TRBD1	TRBJ1-1
TGTGCCAGCAGCCAAGTTCCTTGGGCCCGCTCCTACGAGCAGTACTTC	CASSQVPWARSYEQYF	.	TRBV14	.	TRBJ2-7
TGTGCCAGCAGTTCGGAGGGTGGGGGGGACGACCAGCCCCAGCATTTT	CASSSEGGGDDQPQHF	.	TRBV28	.	TRBJ1-5
TGTGCCAGCAGCGCTAGGGGATACGGATACATGAACACTGAAGCTTTCTTT	CASSARGYGYMNTEAFF	.	TRBV7-9	.	TRBJ1-1
TGTGCCAGCCGAAGACTAGCGGGGAGCACAGATACGCAGTATTTT	CASRRLAGSTDTQYF	.	TRBV2	TRBD2	TRBJ2-3
TGTGCCAGCAGTTACTGGACAAGTCCCTACGAGCAGTACTTC	CASSYWTSPYEQYF	.	TRBV6-2/TRBV6-3	.	TRBJ2-7
TGCGCCAGCAGCTCTGACAGCGCAAGCACAGATACGCAGTATTTT	CASSSDSASTDTQYF	.	TRBV5-1	.	TRBJ2-3
TGCGCCAGCAGCCAAGATCAAAGGGGAATTTGGGAAGAGACCCAGTACTTC	CASSQDQRGIWEETQYF	.	TRBV4-1	.	TRBJ2-5
TGTGCCAGCAGCTTAACAGCCGGATTTAGCAATCAGCCCCAGCATTTT	CASSLTAGFSNQPQHF	.	TRBV7-2	.	TRBJ1-5
TGTGCCACCAGTGACCCCGGGTATGGCTACACCTTC	CATSDPGYGYTF	.	TRBV24-1	.	TRBJ1-2
TGTGCCAGCAGTTACTCGAGCAGGGGGTCCTACGAGCAGTACTTC	CASSYSSRGSYEQYF	.	TRBV6-5	TRBD1	TRBJ2-7
TGTGCCAGTAGTCCCGGGACAGGGGCTGAAAAACTGTTTTTT	CASSPGTGAEKLFF	once	TRBV19	TRBD1	TRBJ1-4
TGTGCCAGTAGGGCGGATGCCGAAAATGAGCAGTTCTTC	CASRADAENEQFF	.	TRBV19	.	TRBJ2-1
TGTGCCAGTAACCCTGGACAGGGGTCACCACTATACCAAGAGACCCAGTACTTC	CASNPGQGSPLYQETQYF	.	TRBV19	TRBD1	TRBJ2-5
TGTGCCAGCTCAGAGACAGAAAAGAGTCAGCCCCAGCATTTT	CASSETEKSQPQHF	.	TRBV18	.	TRBJ1-5
TGTGCCAGCAGCCCGGGACTAGCGGGGGTGAATGAGCAGTTCTTC	CASSPGLAGVNEQFF	once	TRBV7-3	TRBD2	TRBJ2-1
TGTGCCAGCAGCTTAGTGGACAGGTTAGACTACGAGCAGTACTTC	CASSLVDRLDYEQYF	.	TRBV7-9	TRBD1	TRBJ2-7
TGTGCCAGTAGTATCTCGGGACACCTTGGTAAGAATGAGCAGTTCTTC	CASSISGHLGKNEQFF	.	TRBV19	.	TRBJ2-1
TGTGCCAGCTCACTGGGAATCGGGGGGCGAGACGAGCAGTACTTC	CASSLGIGGRDEQYF	.	TRBV18	.	TRBJ2-7
TGTGCCAGCTCACCAGACGGAGGGGGGGCGCCGGGCTATGGCTACACCTTC	CASSPDGGGAPGYGYTF	.	TRBV18	.	TRBJ1-2